This T cell receptor beta chain originates from a study of blood T cell repertoires in COVID-19. The repertoire was sequenced with immunoSEQ multiplex PCR; TCRdb's copy has only in-frame clones and lacks some. The repertoire includes 140,000 or so clones, around four fifths of them detected once, and roughly 6.2% sits in the top ten. The specimen sequenced was PBMCs or T cells enriched from blood (not recorded which). This TCR came from a woman aged 40 to 55 who had recovered from COVID-19.

CDR3 region: CAISGSGEDRTALYGYTF. For the CDR3, the DNA is TGTGCCATCAGTGGATCCGGGGAAGATCGGACAGCTCTCTATGGCTACACCTTC. The rearrangement joins TRBV10-3 to TRBJ1-2, with a weak D call TRBD1 (6 bases). V shed 4 bases and J shed 4 bases, with 25 bases lying between them. This CDR3 comprises 18 residues. CDR1 and CDR2 (germline): ENHRY, SYGVKD.